A single sample is the source of the 23 T cell receptor beta chains below, sequenced in a study of CD8 T cells in ankylosing spondylitis. Findings and limits, study-wide: For ankylosing spondylitis blood, a TCR beta motif of eight or nine highly homologous variants appeared characteristic.

No antigen has been assigned to these receptors. TCRdb re-derived calls from the 5' RACE reads in MiXCR, one entry per CDR3 protein. Of under 550,000 distinct CDR3 sequences listed, around 26% are singletons. Input material: blood, either unsorted or a sorted T cell fraction (not recorded which). The receptors were gathered from a male donor with ankylosing spondylitis.

The chain has TRBV7-9 and TRBJ1-6; possible D gene TRBD1, 6 bases. The CDR3 loop spans 17 amino acids. The V end was cut by 4 bases, the J end by 6 bases, with 19 bases between. Germline loops: CDR1 SEHNR, CDR2 FQNEAQ (reference sequence). The CDR3 bases are TGTGCCAGCAGCTATGGGGACACTTGGGAGGGTAATTCACCCCTCCACTTT. Translated: CASSYGDTWEGNSPLHF. The full variable domain, rest sourced from reference TRBV7-9 and TRBJ1-6, is DTGVSQNPRHKITKRGQNVTFRCDPISEHNRLYWYRQTLGQGPEFLTYFQNEAQLEKSRLLSDRFSAERPKGSFSTLEIQRTEQGDSAMYLCASSYGDTWEGNSPLHFGNGTRLTVT.

This clonotype came up many times. The V call is TRBV12-3 or TRBV12-4, the J call TRBJ1-1, with 7 bases that match TRBD1. With 2 bases clipped from V and 1 base from J, the junction kept 13 bases outside the gene matches. This CDR3 comprises 18 residues. This chain's CDR3 is CASSLRQGASQGNTEAFF. The CDR3 bases are TGTGCCAGCAGTTTACGACAGGGAGCCTCTCAAGGGAACACTGAAGCTTTCTTT.

This clonotype was recorded a few times. The CDR3 DNA is TGTGCCAGCAGAGCCGACAGGGGTTTTCGTGAAAAACTGTTTTTT. It codes for CASRADRGFREKLFF. The genes are TRBV12-3 or TRBV12-4 and TRBJ1-4, with 8 bases that match TRBD1. V was clipped by 6 bases and J by 7 bases; unmatched bases: 10. The CDR3 loop spans 15 amino acids.

This chain joins TRBV5-6 and TRBJ1-1; no clear D. CDR1 is SGHDT and CDR2 is YYEEEE in the germline V gene. Trimming took 0 bases from V and 5 from J, leaving 11 bases between them. This CDR3 spans 14 amino acids. The CDR3 DNA sequence: TGTGCCAGCAGCTTGGACAATCGCGGGACTGAAGCTTTCTTT. Its translation: CASSLDNRGTEAFF.

This chain connects TRBV7-2 to TRBJ2-4; D call uncertain. Trimming shortened V by 1 base and J by 5 bases, and 15 bases separated the two germline ends. This CDR3 has 16 amino acids. CDR1 and CDR2 (germline): SGHTA, FQGNSA. In DNA form, the CDR3 reads TGTGCCAGCAGCTTAGTGGCGGACCCACGGGAAAACATTCAGTACTTC. Residues: CASSLVADPRENIQYF.

This clonotype was detected only a few times. The chain couples TRBV20-1 to TRBJ2-4, with TRBD1 identical over 7 bases. The CDR3 has 12 amino acids. Trimming at V came to 6 bases and at J to 8 bases, leaving 7 bases not matched to a gene. Germline lookup yields CDR1 DFQATT and CDR2 SNEGSKA (reference sequence). CDR3 coding DNA: TGCAGTGCAGGAAGGACAGGTGACATTCAGTACTTC. Protein product: CSAGRTGDIQYF.

The CDR3 loop is CAISVPLTGGNTEAFF. As DNA, the CDR3 is TGTGCCATCAGTGTCCCTTTGACAGGGGGGAACACTGAAGCTTTCTTT. The genes are TRBV10-3 and TRBJ1-1; 9 nucleotides match TRBD1. Looked up from germline, CDR1 is ENHRY and CDR2 is SYGVKD. The CDR3 runs to 16 residues. Losses at the gene ends were 4 bases for V and 1 base for J; bases not matched to a gene: 7.

The V call is TRBV30, the J call TRBJ2-2, with 9 bases aligning to TRBD1. CDR1 and CDR2 (germline): GTSNPN, SVGIG (reference sequence). This CDR3 comprises 18 residues. J was trimmed by 4 bases and V by 4 bases; bases with no gene match: 16. The CDR3 region is CAWKEEHRGPFVTGELFF. The CDR3 DNA reads as TGTGCCTGGAAGGAGGAGCACAGGGGGCCCTTTGTCACCGGGGAGCTGTTTTTT. The variable domain in full, with the rest retrieved from reference TRBV30 and TRBJ2-2, is SQTIHQWPATLVQPVGSPLSLECTVEGTSNPNLYWYRQAAGRGLQLLFYSVGIGQISSEVPQNLSASRPQDRQFILSSKKLLLSDSGFYLCAWKEEHRGPFVTGELFFGEGSRLTVL.

The rearrangement joins TRBV3-1 to TRBJ2-2; weak D call: TRBD1 (7 bases). Trimming stripped 4 bases from V and 0 bases from J, with 15 bases between. The CDR3 length is 17 residues. Germline-derived CDR1 and CDR2 are LGHDT and YNNKEL (reference sequence). CDR3 protein: CASSRRGQRSNTGELFF. As DNA, the CDR3 is TGTGCCAGCAGCCGGCGGGGACAGCGATCGAACACCGGGGAGCTGTTTTTT.

V usage is TRBV7-9 and J usage is TRBJ2-5, with D perhaps TRBD2 (6 bases). This CDR3 is 15 amino acids long. V was cut by 5 bases and J by 1 base, with 14 bases left in between. Per germline, CDR1 SEHNR and CDR2 FQNEAQ (reference sequence). CDR3: CASSGHLGLQETQYF. CDR3 in DNA: TGTGCCAGCAGCGGTCACCTGGGACTCCAAGAGACCCAGTACTTC.

In its sample, this clonotype was seen a few times. The chain has TRBV27 and TRBJ1-5; no definite D call. The length of the CDR3 is 13 residues. The germline gives CDR1 MNHEY, CDR2 SMNVEV (reference sequence). V was cut by 5 bases and J by 8 bases, with 13 bases left in between. CDR3 DNA sequence: TGTGCCAGCAGTACCGGGCCCGGCGAGCCCCAGCATTTT. Protein: CASSTGPGEPQHF.

This chain joins TRBV7-2 and TRBJ2-7; TRBD2 aligns across 7 bases. Germline V lookup: CDR1 SGHTA, CDR2 FQGNSA. V shed 5 bases and J 3 bases; nucleotides not matched to a gene: 10. This CDR3 has 15 residues. The CDR3 sequence is CASSQTSSGLYEQYV. CDR3 bases: TGTGCCAGCAGCCAGACTAGCTCAGGACTCTACGAGCAGTACGTC.

The chain recombines TRBV20-1 with TRBJ2-5, with 7 nucleotides matching TRBD2. Looked up from germline, CDR1 is DFQATT and CDR2 is SNEGSKA (reference sequence). There are 15 residues in the CDR3. The V and J ends lost 3 bases and 4 bases, in that order; junction bases with no gene match: 11. CDR3 region: CSARRPGRAGETQYF. The CDR3 DNA reads TGCAGTGCTAGGCGCCCGGGGAGGGCGGGAGAGACCCAGTACTTC.

The chain carries TRBV10-3 and TRBJ1-1, with unresolved D. Trimming shortened V by 7 bases and J by 5 bases, and 20 bases separated the two germline ends. The germline V gene has CDR1 ENHRY and CDR2 SYGVKD. This CDR3 has 15 residues. DNA of the CDR3: TGTGCCATCAATTCTGAAGTTGGGCATGGAACTGAAGCTTTCTTT. This encodes CAINSEVGHGTEAFF.

The chain joins TRBV18 to TRBJ2-7; no reliable D call. In germline, CDR1 is KGHSH, CDR2 LQKENI. The V end lost 4 bases, the J end lost 5 bases, and 15 bases lay between the germline ends. CDR3 size: 14 residues. DNA for the CDR3: TGTGCCAGCTCACGCAATTATGCGGCAGACGAGCAGTACGTC. It yields the protein CASSRNYAADEQYV.

This sequence joins TRBV20-1 and TRBJ2-1; D is perhaps TRBD2 (6 bases). CDR1 and CDR2 (germline): DFQATT, SNEGSKA (reference sequence). V lost 0 bases and J lost 4, with 16 bases in between. This CDR3 has 16 amino acids. Written as DNA, the CDR3 is TGCAGTGCTAGAGATCGGGGGACTGGCTCGTACAATGAGCAGTTCTTC. Translation gives CSARDRGTGSYNEQFF.

The chain couples TRBV20-1 to TRBJ1-1; 8 nucleotides line up with TRBD1. After removal of 6 bases from V and 2 bases from J, the junction contained 14 bases not matched to a gene. This CDR3 spans 16 amino acids. The germline gives CDR1 DFQATT, CDR2 SNEGSKA (reference sequence). The CDR3 region has the DNA TGCAGTGCCCTACCCAGACAGGGGAAGTACAACACTGAAGCTTTCTTT. It yields the protein CSALPRQGKYNTEAFF.

The chain uses TRBV19 and TRBJ2-1; 7 bases align to TRBD2. V trimming: 7 bases; J trimming: 3 bases; junction bases outside the gene matches: 6. The germline V gene encodes CDR1 LNHDA and CDR2 SQIVND (reference sequence). CDR3 length equals 14 residues. The CDR3 loop is CASTPSGDYNEQFF. Written as DNA, the CDR3 is TGTGCCAGTACCCCTAGCGGAGACTACAATGAGCAGTTCTTC.

V and J are TRBV10-3 and TRBJ2-1, with 11 positions matching TRBD2. Germline loops: CDR1 ENHRY, CDR2 SYGVKD. CDR3 size: 16 residues. The J segment lost 3 bases and the V segment lost 4 bases, leaving 5 bases of the junction unmatched. As DNA, the CDR3 is TGTGCCATCAGTGTGGCCGGGACTAGCGGCTACAATGAGCAGTTCTTC. Its translation is CAISVAGTSGYNEQFF.

This clonotype was found a few times. The rearrangement links TRBV20-1 to TRBJ2-7, with TRBD2 matching 9 bases. Germline lookup yields CDR1 DFQATT and CDR2 SNEGSKA (reference sequence). The CDR3 has 14 residues. Trimming cost V 3 bases and J 6 bases; bases outside gene matches: 9. The DNA of the CDR3 is TGCAGTGCTAGCAACGCCCTAGCGGGATTCGAGCAGTACGTC. Protein sequence: CSASNALAGFEQYV.

This clonotype was counted ten times or more. The rearrangement uses TRBV7-2 and TRBJ2-5; D remains unclear. The V gene's germline CDR1 is SGHTA and CDR2 FQGNSA. This CDR3 region has 15 residues. V lost 5 bases and J 4 bases, leaving 17 bases between the germline ends. The CDR3 protein is CASSPDARMSETQYF. The CDR3 DNA reads as TGTGCCAGCAGCCCCGACGCCCGGATGTCAGAGACCCAGTACTTC.

This chain joins TRBV27 and TRBJ2-2; 10 nucleotides align to TRBD2. Germline trimming cut 6 bases from V and 8 bases from J; bases unmatched to any gene: 6. Germline CDR1 is MNHEY and CDR2 is SMNVEV (reference sequence). This CDR3 spans 14 amino acids. CDR3 bases: TGTGCCAGCAGAGCTAGCGGGAGAGGTGGGGAGCTGTTTTTT. It yields the protein CASRASGRGGELFF.

The gene calls are TRBV18 and TRBJ1-2, with 9 bases that match TRBD1. Trimming removed 3 bases from V and 5 bases from J; junction bases left unmatched: 7. From germline, CDR1 is KGHSH and CDR2 LQKENI. The CDR3 contains 15 residues. The CDR3 nucleotides read TGTGCCAGCTCACCGGATGGGACAGGGACATATGGCTACACCTTC. Protein sequence: CASSPDGTGTYGYTF.